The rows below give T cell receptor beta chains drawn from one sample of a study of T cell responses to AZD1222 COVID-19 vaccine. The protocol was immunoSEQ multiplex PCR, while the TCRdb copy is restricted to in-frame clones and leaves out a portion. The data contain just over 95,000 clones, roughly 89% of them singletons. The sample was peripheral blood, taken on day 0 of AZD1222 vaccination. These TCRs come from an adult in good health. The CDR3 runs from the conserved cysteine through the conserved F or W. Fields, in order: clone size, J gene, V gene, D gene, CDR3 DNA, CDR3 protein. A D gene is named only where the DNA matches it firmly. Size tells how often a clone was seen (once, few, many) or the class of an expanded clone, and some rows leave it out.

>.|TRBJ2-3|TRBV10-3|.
TGTGCCATCAGTCAGGGGTCAGATACGCAGTATTTT
CAISQGSDTQYF
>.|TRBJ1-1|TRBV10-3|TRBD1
TGTGCCATCAGCCACCTTTCAACAGGGGGCGGGTACACTGAAGCTTTCTTT
CAISHLSTGGGYTEAFF
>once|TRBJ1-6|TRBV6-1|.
TGTGCCAGCAGTGAATTGAAGGGTCTTTCACCCCTCCACTTT
CASSELKGLSPLHF
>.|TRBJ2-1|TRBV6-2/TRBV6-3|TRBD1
TGTGCCAGCAGCAGAGCCGGGACAGGGGGCAATGAGCAGTTCTTC
CASSRAGTGGNEQFF
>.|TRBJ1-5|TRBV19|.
TGTGCCAGTAGTATATATTCAGGGGAGGACAGCAATCAGCCCCAGCATTTT
CASSIYSGEDSNQPQHF
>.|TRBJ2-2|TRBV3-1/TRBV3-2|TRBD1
TGTGCCAGCAGCTACGGGGACAGGGGTAACACCGGGGAGCTGTTTTTT
CASSYGDRGNTGELFF
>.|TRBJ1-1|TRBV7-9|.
TGTGCCAGCAGCTCCCCAGGTACTGAAGCTTTCTTT
CASSSPGTEAFF
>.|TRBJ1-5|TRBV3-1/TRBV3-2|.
TGTGCCAGCAGCCAAAGTTTTGAGTGGCAGCCCCAGCATTTT
CASSQSFEWQPQHF
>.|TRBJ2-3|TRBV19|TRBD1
TGTGCCAGTAGCGGACAGGCTAGATCTCCAGATACGCAGTATTTT
CASSGQARSPDTQYF
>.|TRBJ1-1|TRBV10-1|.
TGCGCCAGCAGTGAGTCGGGGAGGACTGAAGCTTTCTTT
CASSESGRTEAFF
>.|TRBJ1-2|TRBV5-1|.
TGCGCCAGCAGCTTGTACGGGAACTATGGCTACACCTTC
CASSLYGNYGYTF
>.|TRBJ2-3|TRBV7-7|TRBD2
TGTGCTAGCAGCGCTACTAGCGGGAGTAGCACAGATACGCAGTATTTT
CASSATSGSSTDTQYF
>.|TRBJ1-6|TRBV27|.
TGTGCCAGCAGTTTATTTTTTCAAGGGTACTCCTCACCCCTCCACTTT
CASSLFFQGYSSPLHF
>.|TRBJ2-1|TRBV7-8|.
TGTGCCAGCAGCCTTAATACAGGGAACAATGAGCAGTTCTTC
CASSLNTGNNEQFF
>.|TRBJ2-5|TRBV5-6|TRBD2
TGTGCCAGCAGCGATCTCGAGCGGGGGGTTATGAAGACCCAGTACTTC
CASSDLERGVMKTQYF
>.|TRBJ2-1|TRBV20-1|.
TGCAGTGCTAGAGATTCTGTGCAGTTCTTC
CSARDSVQFF
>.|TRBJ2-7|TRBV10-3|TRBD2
TGTGCCATGGGGCTATCGCGGGGGGGCCGGTACGAGCAGTACTTC
CAMGLSRGGRYEQYF
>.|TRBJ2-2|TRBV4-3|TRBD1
TGCGCCAGCAGCCAAGTTCTGACAGGGTTTACCGGGGAGCTGTTTTTT
CASSQVLTGFTGELFF
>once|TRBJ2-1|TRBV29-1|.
TGCAGCGTTGAAGGTCTAAGTTGGGGCCCTATTAATGAGCAGTTCTTC
CSVEGLSWGPINEQFF
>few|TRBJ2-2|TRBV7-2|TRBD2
TGTGCCAGCAGCTTCCTCCCTAGCGGGGCCGGGGAGCTGTTTTTT
CASSFLPSGAGELFF
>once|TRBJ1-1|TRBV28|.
TGTGTGGGGCGTAAAGGGAACACTGAAGCTTTCTTT
CVGRKGNTEAFF
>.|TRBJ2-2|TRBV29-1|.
TGCAGCGTGGCCCTAGGCGGGGGCTTCACCGGGGAGCTGTTTTTT
CSVALGGGFTGELFF
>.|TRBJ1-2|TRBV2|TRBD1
TGTGCCAGCTGGGGAACCGACAGGGCCTATGGCTACACCTTC
CASWGTDRAYGYTF
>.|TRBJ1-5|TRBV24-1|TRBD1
TGTGCCACCCGAGGGACAGGGTACAATCAGCCCCAGCATTTT
CATRGTGYNQPQHF
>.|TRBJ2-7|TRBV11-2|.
TGTGCCAGCAGCTCAGGGGCGGGCGAGCAGTACTTC
CASSSGAGEQYF
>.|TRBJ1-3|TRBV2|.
TGTGCCAGCAGCCAGTCATCTGGAAACACCATATATTTT
CASSQSSGNTIYF
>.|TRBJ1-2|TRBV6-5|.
TGTGCCAGCAGTTACAGGGGGAGGTATGGCTACACCTTC
CASSYRGRYGYTF
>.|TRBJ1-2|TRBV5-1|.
TGCGCCAGCAGCTTGGAGCAGGGAGATGGCTACACCTTC
CASSLEQGDGYTF
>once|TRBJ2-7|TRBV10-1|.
TGCGCCAGCAGCCTCACCCCGGGATTTCCCATCTACGAGCAGTACTTC
CASSLTPGFPIYEQYF